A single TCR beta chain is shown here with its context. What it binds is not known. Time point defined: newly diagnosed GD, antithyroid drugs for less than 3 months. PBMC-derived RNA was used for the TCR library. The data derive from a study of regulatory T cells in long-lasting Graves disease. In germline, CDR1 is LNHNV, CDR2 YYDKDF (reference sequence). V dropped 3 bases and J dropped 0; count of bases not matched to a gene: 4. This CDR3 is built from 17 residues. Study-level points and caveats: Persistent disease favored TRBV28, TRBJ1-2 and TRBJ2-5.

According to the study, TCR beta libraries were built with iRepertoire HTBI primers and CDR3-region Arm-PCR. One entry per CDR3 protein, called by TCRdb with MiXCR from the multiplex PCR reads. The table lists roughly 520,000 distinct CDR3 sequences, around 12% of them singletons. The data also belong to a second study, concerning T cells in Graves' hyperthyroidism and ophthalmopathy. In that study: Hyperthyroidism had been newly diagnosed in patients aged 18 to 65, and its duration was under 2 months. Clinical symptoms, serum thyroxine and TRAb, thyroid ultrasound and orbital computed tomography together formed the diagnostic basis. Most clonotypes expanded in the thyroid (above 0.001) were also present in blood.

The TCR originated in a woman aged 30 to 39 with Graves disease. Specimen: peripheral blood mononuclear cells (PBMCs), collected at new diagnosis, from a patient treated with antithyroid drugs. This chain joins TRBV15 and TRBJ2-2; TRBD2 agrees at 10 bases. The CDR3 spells CATSSFLAGANTGELFF. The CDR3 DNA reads TGTGCCACCAGCAGTTTCCTAGCGGGAGCGAACACCGGGGAGCTGTTTTTT.